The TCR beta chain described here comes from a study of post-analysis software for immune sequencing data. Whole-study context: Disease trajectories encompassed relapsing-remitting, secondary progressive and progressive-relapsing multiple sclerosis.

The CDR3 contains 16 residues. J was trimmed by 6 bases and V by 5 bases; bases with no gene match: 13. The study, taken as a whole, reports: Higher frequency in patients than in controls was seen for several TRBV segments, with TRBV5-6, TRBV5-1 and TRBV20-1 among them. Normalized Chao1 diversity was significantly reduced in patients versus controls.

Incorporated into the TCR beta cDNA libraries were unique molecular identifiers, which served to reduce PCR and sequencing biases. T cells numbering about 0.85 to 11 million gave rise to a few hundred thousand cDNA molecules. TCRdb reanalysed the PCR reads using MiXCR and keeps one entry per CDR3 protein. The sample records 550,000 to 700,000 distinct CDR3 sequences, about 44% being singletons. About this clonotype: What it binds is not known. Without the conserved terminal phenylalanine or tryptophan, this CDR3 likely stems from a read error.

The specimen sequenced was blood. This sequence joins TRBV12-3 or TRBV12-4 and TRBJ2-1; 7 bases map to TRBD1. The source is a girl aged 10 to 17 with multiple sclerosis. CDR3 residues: CASSPRQAGGFNEQFC. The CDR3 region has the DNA TGTGCCAGCAGTCCGCGACAGGCAGGGGGATTCAATGAGCAGTTCTGC.